This T cell receptor (beta chain) was documented in a study of T cells in Graves' hyperthyroidism and ophthalmopathy. RNA transcripts were the template for amplifying TCR beta CDR3 regions. HTBI primers were the set used in a first-round RT-PCR of the TCR CDR3. TCRdb re-derived calls from the multiplex PCR reads in MiXCR, one entry per CDR3 protein. The sample has over 250,000 distinct CDR3 sequences; about 20% are singletons. This clonotype was found many times. Germline values: CDR1 SGHAT, CDR2 FQNNGV. The CDR3 contains 15 residues. V lost 3 bases and J 2 bases, leaving 14 bases between the germline ends.

The source material was blood. The receptor was isolated from a man aged 25-45 years with Graves' ophthalmopathy. The chain joins TRBV11-2 to TRBJ2-7; D remains unclear. Written as DNA, the CDR3 is TGTGCCAGCAGCTTTAGTTTGGTCGGCACCTACGAGCAGTACTTC. The encoded protein is CASSFSLVGTYEQYF.